Listed here is a single T cell receptor (beta chain). A read error may account for a junction end that differs from germline. The source of the sample is a study of cytomegalovirus exposure and HLA in healthy donors. Study at large: Drawn from HLA-typed donors, tens of millions of unique TCRs were held in an early data release.

Germline V gene lookup returns CDR1 SSHAT and CDR2 FNYEAQ (reference sequence). The CDR3 loop spans 13 amino acids. Vbeta (60) and Jbeta (13) primers were used in the PCR. Clones were read by immunoSEQ multiplex PCR, and TCRdb kept only the in-frame ones, dropping some. This repertoire shows about 130,000 clones, less than 90% found once; its top ten account for about 1.6%. Sequenced sample: PBMCs. This clonotype originated in a man aged 40-55 years in good health and CMV-seronegative. The chain carries TRBV7-7 and TRBJ2-7, with D possibly matching TRBD1 (5 bases). The CDR3 spells CASSPRVSYEQYF. In nucleotides, the CDR3 is TGTGCTAGCAGCCCCAGGGTTTCCTACGAGCAGTACTTC.